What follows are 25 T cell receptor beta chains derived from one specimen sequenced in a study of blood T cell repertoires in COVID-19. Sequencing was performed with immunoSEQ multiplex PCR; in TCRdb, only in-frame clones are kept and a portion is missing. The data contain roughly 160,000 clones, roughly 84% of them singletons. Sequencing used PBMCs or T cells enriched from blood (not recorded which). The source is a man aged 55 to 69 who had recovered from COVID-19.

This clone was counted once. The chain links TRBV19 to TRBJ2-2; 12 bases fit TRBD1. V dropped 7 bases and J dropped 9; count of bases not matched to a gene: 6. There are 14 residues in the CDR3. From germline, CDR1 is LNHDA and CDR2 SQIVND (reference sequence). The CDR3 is CASTPGQGARELFF. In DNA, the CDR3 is TGTGCCAGTACCCCGGGACAGGGGGCAAGGGAGCTGTTTTTT.

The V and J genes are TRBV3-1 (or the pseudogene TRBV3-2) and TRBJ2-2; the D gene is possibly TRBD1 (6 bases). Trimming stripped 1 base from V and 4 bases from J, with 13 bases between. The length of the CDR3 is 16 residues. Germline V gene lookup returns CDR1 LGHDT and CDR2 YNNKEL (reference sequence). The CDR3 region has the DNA TGTGCCAGCAGCCAAGGACCGAACAGGGTCACCGGGGAGCTGTTTTTT. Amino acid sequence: CASSQGPNRVTGELFF.

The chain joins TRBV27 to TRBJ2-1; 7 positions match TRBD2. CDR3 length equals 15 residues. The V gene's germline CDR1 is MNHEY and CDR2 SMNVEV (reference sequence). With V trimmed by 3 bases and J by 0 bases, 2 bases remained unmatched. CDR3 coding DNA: TGTGCCAGCAGTTTGGAGCGGGGCTCCTACAATGAGCAGTTCTTC. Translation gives CASSLERGSYNEQFF.

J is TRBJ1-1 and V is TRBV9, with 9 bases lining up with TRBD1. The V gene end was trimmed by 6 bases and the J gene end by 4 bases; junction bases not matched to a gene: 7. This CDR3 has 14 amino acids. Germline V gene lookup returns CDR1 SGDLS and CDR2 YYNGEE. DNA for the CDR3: TGTGCCAGCAACCGACAGGGGGTCGGCACTGAAGCTTTCTTT. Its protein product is CASNRQGVGTEAFF.

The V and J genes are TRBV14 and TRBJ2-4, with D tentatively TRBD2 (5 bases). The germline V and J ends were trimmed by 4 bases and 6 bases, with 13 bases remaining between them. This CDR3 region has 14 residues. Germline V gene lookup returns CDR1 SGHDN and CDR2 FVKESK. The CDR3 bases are TGTGCCAGCAGCCCCCTGGTGGCGGGAAACATTCAGTACTTC. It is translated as CASSPLVAGNIQYF.

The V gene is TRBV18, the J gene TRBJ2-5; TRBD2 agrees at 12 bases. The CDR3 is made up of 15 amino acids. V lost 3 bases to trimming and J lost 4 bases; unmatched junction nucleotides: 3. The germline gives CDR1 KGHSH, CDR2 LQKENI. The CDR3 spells CASSPTSGSRETQYF. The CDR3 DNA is TGTGCCAGCTCACCGACTAGCGGGAGTAGAGAGACCCAGTACTTC. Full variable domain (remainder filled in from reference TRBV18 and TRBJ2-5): NAGVMQNPRHLVRRRGQEARLRCSPMKGHSHVYWYRQLPEEGLKFMVYLQKENIIDESGMPKERFSAEFPKEGPSILRIQQVVRGDSAAYFCASSPTSGSRETQYFGPGTRLLVL.

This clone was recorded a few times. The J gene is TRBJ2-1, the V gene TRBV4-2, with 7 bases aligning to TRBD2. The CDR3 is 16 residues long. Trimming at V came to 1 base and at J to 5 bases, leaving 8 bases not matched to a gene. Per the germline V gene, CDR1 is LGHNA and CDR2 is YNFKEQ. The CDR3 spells CASSQGFSGADNEQFF. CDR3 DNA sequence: TGTGCCAGCAGCCAAGGTTTCAGCGGGGCAGACAATGAGCAGTTCTTC.

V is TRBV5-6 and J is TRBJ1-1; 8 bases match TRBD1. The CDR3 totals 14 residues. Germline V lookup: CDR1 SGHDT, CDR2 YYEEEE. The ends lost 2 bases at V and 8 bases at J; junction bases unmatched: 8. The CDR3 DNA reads TGTGCCAGCAGCTTAGGGACAGGTCACTCAGAAGCTTTCTTT. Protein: CASSLGTGHSEAFF.

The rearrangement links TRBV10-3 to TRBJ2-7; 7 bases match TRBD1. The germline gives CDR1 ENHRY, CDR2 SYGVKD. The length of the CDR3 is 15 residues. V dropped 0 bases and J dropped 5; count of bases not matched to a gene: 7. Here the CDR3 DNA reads TGTGCCATCAGTGAGTCGAAACAGGGGCCGAACGAGCAGTACTTC. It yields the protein CAISESKQGPNEQYF.

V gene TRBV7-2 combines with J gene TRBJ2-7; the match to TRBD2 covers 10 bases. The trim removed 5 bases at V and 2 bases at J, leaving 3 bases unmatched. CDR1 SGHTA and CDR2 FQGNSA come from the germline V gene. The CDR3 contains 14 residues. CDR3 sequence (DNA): TGTGCCAGCAGCCCACTAGCGGGGCCCTACGAGCAGTACTTC. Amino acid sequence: CASSPLAGPYEQYF.

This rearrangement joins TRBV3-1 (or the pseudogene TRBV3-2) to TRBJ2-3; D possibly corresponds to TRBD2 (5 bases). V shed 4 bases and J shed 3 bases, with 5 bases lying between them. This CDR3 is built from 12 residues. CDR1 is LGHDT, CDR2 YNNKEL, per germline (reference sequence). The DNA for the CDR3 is TGTGCCAGCAGCCCGGGGACAGATACGCAGTATTTT. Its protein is CASSPGTDTQYF.

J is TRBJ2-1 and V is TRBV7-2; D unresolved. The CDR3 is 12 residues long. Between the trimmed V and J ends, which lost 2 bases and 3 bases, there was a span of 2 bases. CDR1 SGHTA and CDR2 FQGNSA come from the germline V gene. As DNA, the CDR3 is TGTGCCAGCAGCTTACTCTACAATGAGCAGTTCTTC. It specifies CASSLLYNEQFF.

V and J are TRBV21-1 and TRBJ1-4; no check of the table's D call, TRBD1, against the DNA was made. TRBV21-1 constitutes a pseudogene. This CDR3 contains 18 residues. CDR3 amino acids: CASSMGQDSAPTNEKLFF. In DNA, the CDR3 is TGTGCCAGCAGCATGGGACAGGACAGTGCCCCAACTAATGAAAAACTGTTTTTT.

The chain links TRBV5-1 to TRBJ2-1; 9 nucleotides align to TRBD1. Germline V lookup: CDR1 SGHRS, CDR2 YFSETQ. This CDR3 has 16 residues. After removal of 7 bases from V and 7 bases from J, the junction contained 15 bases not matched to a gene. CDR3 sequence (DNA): TGCGCCAGCTGGGAGGCACCGGGACAGGGTTCGAATGAGCAGTTCTTC. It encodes CASWEAPGQGSNEQFF.

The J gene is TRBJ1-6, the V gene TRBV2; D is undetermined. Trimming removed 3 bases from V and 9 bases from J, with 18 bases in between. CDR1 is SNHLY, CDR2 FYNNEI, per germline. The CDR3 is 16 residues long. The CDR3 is CASSDPGLPAGSPLHF. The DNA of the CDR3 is TGTGCCAGCAGTGACCCCGGGCTCCCCGCGGGTTCACCCCTCCACTTT.

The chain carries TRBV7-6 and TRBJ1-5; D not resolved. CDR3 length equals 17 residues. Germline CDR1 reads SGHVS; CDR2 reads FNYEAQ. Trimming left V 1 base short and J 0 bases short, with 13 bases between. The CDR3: CASSLESAIASNQPQHF. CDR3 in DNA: TGTGCCAGCAGCTTAGAGTCGGCGATAGCTAGCAATCAGCCCCAGCATTTT.

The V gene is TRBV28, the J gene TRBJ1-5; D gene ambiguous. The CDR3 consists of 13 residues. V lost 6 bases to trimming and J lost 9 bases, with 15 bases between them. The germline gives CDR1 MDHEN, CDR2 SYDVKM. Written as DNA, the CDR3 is TGTGCCAGCAGCATCCTGGGCCCCGGGCCCCAGCATTTT. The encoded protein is CASSILGPGPQHF.

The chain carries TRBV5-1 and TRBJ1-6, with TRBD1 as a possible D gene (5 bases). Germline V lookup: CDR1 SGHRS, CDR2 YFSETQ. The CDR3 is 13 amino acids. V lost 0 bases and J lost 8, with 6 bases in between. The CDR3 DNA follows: TGCGCCAGCAGCTTGGGGGGGGATTCACCCCTCCACTTT. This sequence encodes CASSLGGDSPLHF.

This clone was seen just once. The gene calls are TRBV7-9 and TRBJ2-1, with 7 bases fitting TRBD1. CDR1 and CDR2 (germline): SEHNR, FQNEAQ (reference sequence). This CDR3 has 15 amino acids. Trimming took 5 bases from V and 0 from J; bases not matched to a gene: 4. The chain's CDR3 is CASSPGQASYNEQFF. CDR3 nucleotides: TGTGCCAGCAGCCCAGGACAGGCCTCCTACAATGAGCAGTTCTTC.

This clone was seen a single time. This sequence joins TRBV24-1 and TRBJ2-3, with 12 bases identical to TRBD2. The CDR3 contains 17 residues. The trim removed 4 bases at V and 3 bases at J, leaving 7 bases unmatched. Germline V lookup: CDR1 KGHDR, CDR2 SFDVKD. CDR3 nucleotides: TGTGCCACCAGTGACCGGGGAGGACTAGCGGGAACAGATACGCAGTATTTT. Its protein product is CATSDRGGLAGTDTQYF.

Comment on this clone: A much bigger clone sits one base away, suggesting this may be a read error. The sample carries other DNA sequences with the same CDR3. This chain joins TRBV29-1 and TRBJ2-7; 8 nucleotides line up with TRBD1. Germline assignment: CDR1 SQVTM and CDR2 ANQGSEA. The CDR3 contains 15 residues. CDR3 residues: CSVTPAVRGLDEQYF. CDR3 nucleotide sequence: TGCAGCGTCACCCCCGCTGTCAGGGGGCTCGACGAGCAGTATTTC.

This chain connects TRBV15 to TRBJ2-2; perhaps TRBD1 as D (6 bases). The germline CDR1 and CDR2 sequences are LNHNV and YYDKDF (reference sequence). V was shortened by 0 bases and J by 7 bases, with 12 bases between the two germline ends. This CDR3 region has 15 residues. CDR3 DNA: TGTGCCACCAGCAGAGAATCAGGGGCGATCGGGGAGCTGTTTTTT. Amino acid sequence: CATSRESGAIGELFF. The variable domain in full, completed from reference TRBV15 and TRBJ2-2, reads DAMVIQNPRYQVTQFGKPVTLSCSQTLNHNVMYWYQQKSSQAPKLLFHYYDKDFNNEADTPDNFQSRRPNTSFCFLDIRSPGLGDTAMYLCATSRESGAIGELFFGEGSRLTVL.

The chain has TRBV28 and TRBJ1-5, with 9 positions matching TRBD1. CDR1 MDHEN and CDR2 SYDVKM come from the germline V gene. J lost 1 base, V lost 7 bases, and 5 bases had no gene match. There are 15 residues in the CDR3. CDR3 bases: TGTGCCAGCACCCCGACAGGGGGGAGCAATCAGCCCCAGCATTTT. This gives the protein CASTPTGGSNQPQHF.

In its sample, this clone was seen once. CDR3 sequence: CASSPGDRGNNQPQHF. CDR3 in DNA: TGTGCCAGCAGCCCAGGGGACAGAGGGAACAATCAGCCCCAGCATTTT. This chain joins TRBV7-9 and TRBJ1-5, with TRBD1 identical over 7 bases. This CDR3 has 16 amino acids. The germline V gene encodes CDR1 SEHNR and CDR2 FQNEAQ (reference sequence). The V and J ends lost 5 bases and 3 bases, in that order; junction bases with no gene match: 10.

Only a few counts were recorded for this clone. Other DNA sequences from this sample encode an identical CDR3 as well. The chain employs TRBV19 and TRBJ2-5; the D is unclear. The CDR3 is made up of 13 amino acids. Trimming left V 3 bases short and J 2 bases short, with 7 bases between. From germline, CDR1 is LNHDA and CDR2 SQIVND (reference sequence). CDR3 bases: TGTGCCAGTAGTATTAACAGTCAAGAGACCCAGTACTTC. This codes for CASSINSQETQYF.